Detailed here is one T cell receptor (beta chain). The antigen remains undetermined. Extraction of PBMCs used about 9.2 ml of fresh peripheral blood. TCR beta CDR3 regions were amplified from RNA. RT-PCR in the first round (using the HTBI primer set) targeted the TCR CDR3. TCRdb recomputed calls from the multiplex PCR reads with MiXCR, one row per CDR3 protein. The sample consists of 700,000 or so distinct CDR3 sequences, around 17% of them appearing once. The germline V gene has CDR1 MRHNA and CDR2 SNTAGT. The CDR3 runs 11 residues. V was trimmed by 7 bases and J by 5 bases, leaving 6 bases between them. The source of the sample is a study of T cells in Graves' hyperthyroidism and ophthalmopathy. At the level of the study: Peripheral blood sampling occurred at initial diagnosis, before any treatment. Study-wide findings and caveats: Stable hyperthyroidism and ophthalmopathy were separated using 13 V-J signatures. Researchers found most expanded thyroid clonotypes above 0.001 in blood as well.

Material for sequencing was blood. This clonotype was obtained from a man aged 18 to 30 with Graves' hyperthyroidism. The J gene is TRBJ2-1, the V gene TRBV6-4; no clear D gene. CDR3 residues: CASKGNNEQFF. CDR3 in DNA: TGTGCCAGCAAGGGAAACAATGAGCAGTTCTTC.